The text below deals with one T cell receptor beta chain. Its antigen is as yet unknown. This record comes from a study of STAT5B mutations in CD4+ large granular lymphocyte leukemia. Generated by immunoSEQ multiplex PCR, the TCRdb table keeps only in-frame clones and is missing some. Of 30,000 to 40,000 clones listed, 69% are singletons. V was pared by 4 bases and J by 1 base, with 1 base of the junction left unmatched. The germline gives CDR1 LGHNA, CDR2 YSLEER. The CDR3 contains 14 residues. General study results and limits: TRBV06-family usage was enriched in top patient clones (8/27) versus controls (2/35). Roughly a quarter of private leukemic clonotypes occurred rarely in other patients' non-leukemic repertoires.

The receptor's source is a human donor in good health. Source material: CD4+ T cells from blood buffy coats. V usage is TRBV4-3 and J usage is TRBJ2-1; 7 bases fit TRBD1. The CDR3 here is CASSPGGSYNEQFF. CDR3 nucleotides: TGCGCCAGCAGCCCAGGGGGATCCTACAATGAGCAGTTCTTC.